A selection of T cell receptor beta chains follows, all from one sample in a study of T cells in narcolepsy. Assay: immunoSEQ multiplex PCR; the TCRdb copy retains only in-frame clones and omits some. The sample comprises tens of thousands of clones, approximately 83% of which are singletons, and less than 1% rests with the top ten. Sequenced input: CD45RA- memory CD4+ T cells from PBMCs. Receptors originate from a human donor with narcolepsy. Both conserved end residues are part of each CDR3. D genes are given only for firm matches. The listing skips clone size in some rows; elsewhere it reads once, few, many or a size class.

j_call v_call clone_size d_call cdr3_aa cdr3_nt
TRBJ2-1 TRBV4-2 NA NA CASGSRGEGDNEQFF TGTGCCAGCGGGAGTAGGGGGGAAGGAGACAATGAGCAGTTCTTC
TRBJ2-3 TRBV9 few TRBD2 CASSRRDSGGAADTQYF TGTGCCAGCAGCCGCCGGGATAGCGGGGGGGCAGCAGATACGCAGTATTTT
TRBJ2-7 TRBV6-5 NA NA CASSYSLQDYEQYF TGTGCCAGCAGTTACTCGTTGCAGGACTACGAGCAGTACTTC
TRBJ1-4 TRBV6-6 NA TRBD1 CASSPPQGDEKLFF TGTGCCAGCAGTCCCCCCCAGGGGGACGAAAAACTGTTTTTT
TRBJ2-5 TRBV28 NA TRBD1 CASSASTGVQETQYF TGTGCCAGCAGCGCTTCGACAGGGGTACAGGAGACCCAGTACTTC
TRBJ2-1 TRBV4-3 NA NA CASSQVYNEQFF TGCGCCAGCAGCCAAGTATACAATGAGCAGTTCTTC
TRBJ1-2 TRBV7-3 NA NA CASSLQLPMRGYGYTF TGTGCCAGCAGCTTACAGCTACCCATGAGGGGTTATGGCTACACCTTC
TRBJ2-7 TRBV12-5 NA TRBD1 CASVGQAYEQYF TGTGCTAGTGTGGGACAGGCCTACGAGCAGTACTTC
TRBJ1-1 TRBV6-5 NA NA CASSLSGKGTEAFF TGTGCCAGCAGTTTATCGGGAAAGGGGACTGAAGCTTTCTTT
TRBJ1-1 TRBV7-3 NA TRBD1 CASSPTGTANTEAFF TGTGCCAGCAGCCCGACCGGGACAGCGAACACTGAAGCTTTCTTT
TRBJ1-4 TRBV4-2 once NA CATVPGVGRGTNEKLFF TGTGCCACCGTGCCGGGGGTGGGGAGAGGAACTAATGAAAAACTGTTTTTT
TRBJ1-5 TRBV12-5 NA NA CASAMNSNQPQHF TGTGCTAGTGCCATGAATAGCAATCAGCCCCAGCATTTT
TRBJ1-3 TRBV29-1 NA NA CSVEPDTSGNTIYF TGCAGCGTTGAGCCCGACACCTCTGGAAACACCATATATTTT
TRBJ1-5 TRBV7-2 NA TRBD1 CASSLASQGYSNQPQHF TGTGCCAGCAGCTTAGCGTCACAGGGGTATAGCAATCAGCCCCAGCATTTT
TRBJ1-4 TRBV2 few NA CASSYLRVGEKLFF TGTGCCAGCAGTTACCTTCGGGTTGGGGAAAAACTGTTTTTT
TRBJ1-5 TRBV27 NA NA CASSRTGRSNQPQHF TGTGCCAGCAGTCGAACAGGTAGAAGCAATCAGCCCCAGCATTTT
TRBJ1-1 TRBV6-6 NA TRBD1 CASRRTGEEAFF TGTGCCAGCAGGCGGACAGGGGAGGAGGCTTTCTTT
TRBJ2-5 TRBV6-1 NA TRBD2 CASMASGGGETQYF TGTGCCAGCATGGCTAGCGGGGGCGGGGAGACCCAGTACTTC
TRBJ2-7 TRBV5-1 few NA CASSSFQGYEQYF TGCGCCAGCAGCTCCTTCCAGGGGTACGAGCAGTACTTC
TRBJ2-5 TRBV5-4 NA TRBD1 CASSNPGTGGETRYF TGTGCCAGCAGCAACCCCGGGACAGGGGGGGAGACCCGGTACTTC
TRBJ2-7 TRBV4-1 NA TRBD1 CASSHTGAYEQYF TGCGCCAGCAGCCACACAGGGGCCTACGAGCAGTACTTC
TRBJ2-7 TRBV5-1 NA NA CASSRFTPLQQGHPSYEQYF TGCGCCAGCAGCCGCTTCACCCCCCTGCAACAGGGACACCCTTCCTACGAGCAGTACTTC
TRBJ1-5 TRBV4-3 once NA CASSRARGGGNQPQHF TGCGCCAGCAGCCGGGCTCGTGGAGGGGGCAATCAGCCCCAGCATTTT
TRBJ2-5 TRBV28 NA TRBD1 CASSLGQGRTQYF TGTGCCAGCAGTCTCGGACAGGGAAGGACCCAGTACTTC
TRBJ2-4 TRBV6-1 NA NA CASSARTGGANIQYF TGTGCCAGCAGTGCTCGGACAGGAGGGGCCAACATTCAGTACTTC
TRBJ2-7 TRBV10-3 few NA CAISDGTTNEQYF TGTGCCATCAGCGATGGGACAACAAACGAGCAGTACTTC
TRBJ1-5 TRBV4-2 NA NA CASSQASGVVWQPQHF TGTGCCAGCAGCCAAGCGTCAGGGGTTGTGTGGCAGCCCCAGCATTTT
TRBJ1-2 TRBV28 NA NA CASSPTLRDTSNYGYTF TGTGCCAGCAGTCCCACCCTTCGCGACACCAGTAACTATGGCTACACCTTC
TRBJ2-5 TRBV6-6 NA TRBD2 CASSLGGPETQYF TGTGCCAGCAGTTTGGGAGGGCCTGAGACCCAGTACTTC
TRBJ1-5 TRBV7-2 NA NA CASSLGIRRGNQPQHF TGTGCCAGCAGCTTGGGAATTCGGCGGGGCAATCAGCCCCAGCATTTT
TRBJ1-5 TRBV10-3 few NA CAISEQGSEAQHF TGTGCCATCAGTGAGCAGGGATCTGAAGCCCAGCATTTT
TRBJ1-1 TRBV7-2 NA NA CASSFDSNSNTEAFF TGTGCCAGCAGCTTCGACAGTAACTCGAACACTGAAGCTTTCTTT
TRBJ1-4 TRBV25-1 NA NA CASTSDRSEKLFF TGTGCCAGCACATCGGACAGATCGGAAAAACTGTTTTTT
TRBJ2-7 TRBV7-9 NA NA CASSLSNAAYEQYF TGTGCCAGCAGCTTAAGCAACGCGGCCTACGAGCAGTACTTC
TRBJ2-1 TRBV6-1 NA TRBD2 CASSAGLAGGDNEQFF TGTGCCAGCAGTGCCGGACTCGCGGGGGGGGACAATGAGCAGTTCTTC
TRBJ2-2 TRBV11-3 NA NA CASSSSWGRDDGELFF TGTGCCAGCAGCTCCTCTTGGGGAAGGGATGACGGGGAGCTGTTTTTT
TRBJ2-7 TRBV2 NA NA CVTVGEGPYEQYF TGTGTCACGGTCGGCGAAGGCCCCTACGAGCAGTACTTC
TRBJ1-6 TRBV5-5 NA TRBD1 CASSFWWTGGSYNSPLHF TGTGCCAGCAGCTTTTGGTGGACAGGGGGATCCTATAATTCACCCCTCCACTTT
TRBJ2-7 TRBV9 NA NA CASSRAGSPSYEQYF TGTGCCAGCAGCAGAGCCGGTAGTCCCTCCTACGAGCAGTACTTC
TRBJ2-7 TRBV11-2 NA TRBD1 CASSRPGTGHYEQYF TGTGCCAGCAGCCGACCAGGGACAGGGCACTACGAGCAGTACTTC
TRBJ2-5 TRBV14 once TRBD2 CASSLRGTSDITQYF TGTGCCAGCAGCCTCCGCGGGACTAGTGACATTACCCAGTACTTC
TRBJ2-2 TRBV2 NA TRBD1 CASRGQGLGGELFF TGTGCCAGCAGGGGACAGGGGCTCGGCGGGGAGCTGTTTTTT
TRBJ2-4 TRBV27 few TRBD2 CASSLSGGAYIQYF TGTGCCAGCAGTTTAAGCGGGGGGGCGTACATTCAGTACTTC
TRBJ2-7 TRBV5-4 NA NA CASSSTTYEQYF TGTGCCAGCAGCTCCACGACGTACGAGCAGTACTTC
TRBJ1-2 TRBV6-9 NA NA CASIIEPGRNPANYGYTF TGTGCCAGCATCATAGAGCCCGGGCGGAACCCAGCTAACTATGGCTACACCTTC
TRBJ1-6 TRBV27 few NA CASTRGFNSPLHF TGTGCCAGCACCCGGGGGTTCAATTCACCCCTCCACTTT
TRBJ2-7 TRBV25-1 NA TRBD1 CASSGTGGGSYEQYF TGTGCCAGCAGTGGGACAGGGGGGGGGTCCTACGAGCAGTACTTC
TRBJ2-3 TRBV7-2 NA NA CASSLRGGADIYTDTQYF TGTGCCAGCAGCTTACGGGGTGGCGCGGACATCTACACAGATACGCAGTATTTT
TRBJ2-7 TRBV6-5 NA TRBD2 CASRINGGSYEQYF TGTGCCAGCAGGATTAACGGGGGGTCCTACGAGCAGTACTTC
TRBJ1-1 TRBV7-8 NA NA CASSPDGQVAPSAFF TGTGCCAGCAGCCCCGATGGGCAGGTAGCCCCATCCGCTTTCTTT
TRBJ2-7 TRBV6-5 NA NA CATLMGYEQYF TGTGCCACCCTCATGGGCTACGAGCAGTACTTC
TRBJ1-2 TRBV6-6 NA TRBD1 CASTRTGENYGYTF TGTGCCAGCACCCGGACAGGGGAGAACTATGGCTACACCTTC
TRBJ2-5 TRBV10-3 NA NA CAISAGTAEGETQYF TGTGCCATCAGTGCCGGGACCGCGGAGGGGGAGACCCAGTACTTC
TRBJ1-1 TRBV5-1 NA TRBD1 CASSLYRGGTEAFF TGCGCCAGCAGCTTATACAGGGGGGGCACTGAAGCTTTCTTT